The TCR beta chain under discussion was sequenced for a study of cytomegalovirus exposure and HLA in healthy donors. In the study overall: The platform used for the 110 or so validation repertoires matched that of the approximately 710 first-cohort repertoires, a later analysis reported. General study results and limits: It was found in a later analysis that first-cohort TCR clusters tended to co-occur in the roughly 120 validation repertoires.

Concerning this clone itself: Its antigen is undetermined.

Among the 110 or so subjects of the validation cohort, separate from the 666-subject first cohort, were the donors. Measured with immunoSEQ multiplex PCR; TCRdb has only the in-frame clones, and not every one. The sample holds about 260,000 clones; about 90% are singletons and the top ten take 3% to 3.5%. The CDR3 extends over 13 amino acids. V was cut by 0 bases and J by 4 bases, with 4 bases left in between. From germline, CDR1 is LNHDA and CDR2 SQIVND (reference sequence). The chain joins TRBV19 to TRBJ1-5; D gene unclear. This sequence was found in a woman aged 25 to 45 in good health and CMV-seronegative. The specimen sequenced was PBMCs. This CDR3 is CASSIERNQPQHF. Here the CDR3 DNA reads TGTGCCAGTAGTATAGAAAGAAATCAGCCCCAGCATTTT.